This entry describes one T cell receptor beta chain. The data derive from a study of OX40 agonist ivuxolimab in advanced cancers. The overall study: The eligibility criteria allowed prior anti-PD-1, anti-PD-L1 or anti-CTLA-4 therapy, and approximately 42% had some.

The assay was immunoSEQ multiplex PCR, and TCRdb's table has in-frame clones only and misses some. The repertoire has approximately 75,000 clones, around 85% of them found once; the top ten carry 5% to 6.5%. With 2 bases clipped from V and 5 bases from J, the junction kept 20 bases outside the gene matches. The CDR3 covers 19 residues. From germline, CDR1 is MNHNS and CDR2 SASEGT. The source was CD4+ or CD8+ T cells sorted from blood, collected in a trial of the OX40 agonist ivuxolimab. The V and J genes are TRBV6-1 and TRBJ1-2; TRBD1 agrees at 7 bases. The TCR was taken from an adult with an advanced solid tumor such as melanoma, head and neck, liver or kidney cancer. CDR3 protein: CASSEKIRDSGSGKYGYTF. In DNA, the CDR3 is TGTGCCAGCAGTGAAAAAATTAGGGACAGCGGCAGCGGGAAGTATGGCTACACCTTC.